Sequencing of this TCR beta chain was carried out in a study of shared clonotypes between healthy human individuals. Broader study findings: Few donors limited the genetic and exposure-history diversity represented.

The CDR3 runs to 15 residues. Looked up from germline, CDR1 is MDHEN and CDR2 is SYDVKM. V was cut by 3 bases and J by 4 bases, with 13 bases left in between. On this clone itself: Its specificity is unknown.

DNA input for the unsorted PBMC replicate PCRs was roughly 300 ng, approximately 30,000 T cell genomes. The data were produced by immunoSEQ multiplex PCR, yet TCRdb's version contains in-frame clones alone and is incomplete. The table has more than 400,000 clones, 81% seen once. The rearrangement links TRBV28 to TRBJ1-5, with D maybe TRBD1 (5 bases). Sequencing was performed on PBMCs. The TCR originated in a woman in her thirties or forties in good health. Some clones in this sample may be carry-over from other donors' samples. The CDR3 sequence is CASSFAGHHNQPQHF. CDR3 in DNA: TGTGCCAGCAGTTTTGCAGGACATCATAATCAGCCCCAGCATTTT.